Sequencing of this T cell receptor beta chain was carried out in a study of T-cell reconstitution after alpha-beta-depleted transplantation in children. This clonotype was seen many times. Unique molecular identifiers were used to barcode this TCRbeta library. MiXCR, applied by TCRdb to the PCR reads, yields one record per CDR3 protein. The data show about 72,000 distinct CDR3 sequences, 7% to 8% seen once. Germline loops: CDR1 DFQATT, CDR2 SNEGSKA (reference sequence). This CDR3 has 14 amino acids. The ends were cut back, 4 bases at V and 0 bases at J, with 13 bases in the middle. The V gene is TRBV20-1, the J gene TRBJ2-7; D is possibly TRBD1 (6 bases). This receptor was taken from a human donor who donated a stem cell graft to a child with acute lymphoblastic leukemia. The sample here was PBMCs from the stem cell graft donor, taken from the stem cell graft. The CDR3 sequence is CSAITRDISYEQYF. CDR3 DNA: TGCAGTGCTATAACTCGGGACATCTCCTACGAGCAGTACTTC.